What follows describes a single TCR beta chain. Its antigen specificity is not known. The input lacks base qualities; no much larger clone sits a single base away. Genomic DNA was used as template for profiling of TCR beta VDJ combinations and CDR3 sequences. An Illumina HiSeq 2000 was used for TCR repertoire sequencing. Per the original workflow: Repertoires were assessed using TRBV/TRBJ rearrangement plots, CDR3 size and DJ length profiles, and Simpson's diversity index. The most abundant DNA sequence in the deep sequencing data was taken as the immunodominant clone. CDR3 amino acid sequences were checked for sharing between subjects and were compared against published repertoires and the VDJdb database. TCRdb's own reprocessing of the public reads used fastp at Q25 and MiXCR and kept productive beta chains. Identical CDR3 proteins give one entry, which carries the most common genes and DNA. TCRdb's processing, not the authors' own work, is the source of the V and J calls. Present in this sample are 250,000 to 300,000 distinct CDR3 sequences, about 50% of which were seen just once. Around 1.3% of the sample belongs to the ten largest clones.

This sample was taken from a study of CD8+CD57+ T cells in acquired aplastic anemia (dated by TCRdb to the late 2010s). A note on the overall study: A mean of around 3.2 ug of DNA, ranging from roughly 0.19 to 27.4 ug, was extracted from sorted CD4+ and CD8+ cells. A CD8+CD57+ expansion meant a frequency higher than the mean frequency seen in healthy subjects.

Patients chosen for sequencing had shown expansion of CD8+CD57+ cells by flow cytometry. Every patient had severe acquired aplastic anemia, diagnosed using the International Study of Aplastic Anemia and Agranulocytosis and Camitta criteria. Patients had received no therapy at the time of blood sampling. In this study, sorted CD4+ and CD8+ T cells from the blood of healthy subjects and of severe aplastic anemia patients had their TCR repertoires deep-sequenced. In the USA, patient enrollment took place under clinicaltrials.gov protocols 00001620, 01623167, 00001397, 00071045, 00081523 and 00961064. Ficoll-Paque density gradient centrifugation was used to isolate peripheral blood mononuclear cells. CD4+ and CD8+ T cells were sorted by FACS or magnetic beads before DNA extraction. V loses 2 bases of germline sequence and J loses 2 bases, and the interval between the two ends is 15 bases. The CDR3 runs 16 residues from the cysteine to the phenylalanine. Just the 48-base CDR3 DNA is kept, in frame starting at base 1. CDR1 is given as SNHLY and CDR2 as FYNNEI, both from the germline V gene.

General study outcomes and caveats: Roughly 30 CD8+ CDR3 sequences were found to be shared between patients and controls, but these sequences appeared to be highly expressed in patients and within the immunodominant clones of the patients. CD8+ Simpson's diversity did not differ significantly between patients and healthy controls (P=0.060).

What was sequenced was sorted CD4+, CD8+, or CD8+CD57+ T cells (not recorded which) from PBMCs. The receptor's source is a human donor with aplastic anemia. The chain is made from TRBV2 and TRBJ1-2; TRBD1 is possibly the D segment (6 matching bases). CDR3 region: CASSENRETLNYGYTF. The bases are TGTGCCAGCAGTGAAAACAGGGAGACGTTAAACTATGGCTACACCTTC.